The 9 T cell receptor beta chains below all came from one sample that was sequenced in a study of Ad26.COV2.S vaccination and SARS-CoV-2 variants (dated by TCRdb to the early 2020s). The library was generated by the immunoSEQ multiplex PCR assay. In its TCRdb copy, this immuneACCESS table keeps in-frame sequences only and misses some clones. Where compared with another copy, unresolved V genes explain less than half of these, and the others have no known cause. This sample has about 680,000 clones in its table, and about 90% of those were observed once. The ten largest clones take up over 1.3% of the sample. What this sample's treatment or condition label stands for: around 19 received Ad26.COV2.S at low or high dose, single or two shots; roughly five received placebo; per-sample allocation not given. For vaccine and placebo recipients, repertoires were sequenced using samples collected on day 63 after the first injection.

The material was peripheral blood, obtained in a trial of Ad26.COV2.S vaccine versus placebo. The receptors stem from a person aged 18-60 years who received the Ad26.COV2.S COVID-19 vaccine or a placebo.

The CDR3, as DNA: TGTGCCAGCAGCTTAGATACTGGCAGGGCGGGCCAAGAGACCCAGTACTTC. This gives the protein CASSLDTGRAGQETQYF. V and J are TRBV11-3 and TRBJ2-5; tentatively, D is TRBD1 or TRBD2 (5 bases each). CDR1 and CDR2 (germline): SGHNT, YENEEA. With 0 bases removed from V and 1 base from J, the gap between germline ends came to 15 bases. The CDR3 runs to 17 residues.

The chain uses TRBV18 and TRBJ1-3; 7 bases map to TRBD1. The CDR3 length is 15 residues. Germline assignment: CDR1 KGHSH and CDR2 LQKENI. V lost 6 bases and J lost 1; bases outside the gene matches: 6. In DNA, the CDR3 is TGTGCCAGCTCTCGCGACAGGGATTCTGGAAACACCATATATTTT. Translating it yields CASSRDRDSGNTIYF.

This clone was seen only once. The rearrangement joins TRBV14 to TRBJ2-2; D is undetermined. The germline gives CDR1 SGHDN, CDR2 FVKESK. The V and J ends lost 2 bases and 5 bases respectively, with 15 bases between them. CDR3 length equals 16 residues. CDR3 residues: CASSQSPLLSTGELFF. CDR3 nucleotides: TGTGCCAGCAGCCAATCTCCTCTGCTTTCGACCGGGGAGCTGTTTTTT.

The chain links TRBV12-5 to TRBJ2-7, with D perhaps TRBD1 (5 bases). The CDR3 runs 14 residues. V was cut by 4 bases and J by 5 bases, with 15 bases left in between. The germline V gene encodes CDR1 LGHNT and CDR2 FRNRAP. CDR3: CASGSTIQGDEQYF. The CDR3 DNA reads as TGTGCTAGTGGTTCGACCATTCAGGGTGACGAGCAGTACTTC.

The chain links TRBV7-9 to TRBJ1-5; D uncertain. The CDR3 spans 13 residues. Per germline, CDR1 SEHNR and CDR2 FQNEAQ (reference sequence). Trimming took off 0 bases at V and 6 bases at J, with 6 bases between the two ends. The CDR3 bases are TGTGCCAGCAGCTTAGCTGGGCCTCAGCCCCAGCATTTT. This codes for CASSLAGPQPQHF.

The rearrangement joins TRBV3-1 (or the pseudogene TRBV3-2) to TRBJ2-2, with D perhaps TRBD1 (6 bases). CDR1 and CDR2 (germline): LGHDT, YNNKEL (reference sequence). With 7 bases removed from V and 6 bases from J, the gap between germline ends came to 15 bases. The CDR3 extends over 14 amino acids. The chain's CDR3 is CASTQTGFSGELFF. CDR3 in DNA: TGTGCCAGCACCCAGACAGGTTTTTCCGGGGAGCTGTTTTTT.

CDR3 residues: CASSWVGAEAFF. In nucleotides, the CDR3 is TGTGCCAGCAGCTGGGTCGGAGCTGAAGCTTTCTTT. The chain couples TRBV5-6 to TRBJ1-1; D not resolved. The CDR3 is 12 amino acids. CDR1 is SGHDT and CDR2 is YYEEEE in the germline V gene. The V gene lost 3 bases and the J gene lost 6 bases, with 9 bases spanning the gap.

The J gene is TRBJ2-2, the V gene TRBV4-1; the D gene is possibly TRBD2 (5 bases). The CDR3 has 18 residues. Trimming left V 1 base short and J 5 bases short, with 20 bases between. Germline V gene sequence: CDR1 MGHRA, CDR2 YSYEKL. CDR3 sequence: CASSQGVARDLGTGELFF. CDR3 in DNA: TGCGCCAGCAGCCAAGGCGTAGCGAGGGATCTCGGAACCGGGGAGCTGTTTTTT.

The table lists this clone with a few counts. The genes are TRBV7-2 and TRBJ1-4; possibly TRBD1 for D (6 bases). The CDR3 length is 18 residues. The germline V and J ends were trimmed by 1 base and 4 bases, with 19 bases remaining between them. Germline V lookup: CDR1 SGHTA, CDR2 FQGNSA. CDR3 DNA: TGTGCCAGCAGCTTAGGGGGGGCATCCGGGACGAGTAATGAAAAACTGTTTTTT. As protein: CASSLGGASGTSNEKLFF.